These T cell receptor beta chains were read from a single sample in a study of blood T cell repertoires in COVID-19. Profiled with immunoSEQ multiplex PCR; TCRdb holds only in-frame clones, not every one. The sample includes about 240,000 clones, around 80% of them seen just once. Sequencing was carried out using peripheral blood. These receptors were taken from a woman aged 18 to 35 with acute or convalescent COVID-19. Both conserved end residues are part of each CDR3. D genes are given only for firm matches. Where a row states a size, it is once, few, many or the class of an expanded clone; other rows omit it.

14,TRBV27,TRBD1,TRBJ2-7,few,CASRRQGAFYEQYF,TGTGCCAGCAGACGACAGGGGGCTTTCTACGAGCAGTACTTC
15,TRBV2,TRBD2,TRBJ2-5,once,CASSEIAGTMGTQYF,TGTGCCAGCAGTGAAATAGCGGGAACCATGGGGACCCAGTACTTC
17,TRBV7-3,TRBD2,TRBJ2-1,-,CASSLGRLAGGFNEQFF,TGTGCCAGCAGCTTAGGAAGGCTAGCGGGAGGTTTCAATGAGCAGTTCTTC
13,TRBV14,-,TRBJ2-7,-,CASSQVRSNEQYF,TGTGCCAGCAGCCAAGTGAGATCTAACGAGCAGTACTTC
16,TRBV6-2/TRBV6-3,TRBD2,TRBJ2-5,once,CASSPGLAGARETQYF,TGTGCCAGCAGTCCGGGACTAGCGGGAGCAAGAGAGACCCAGTACTTC
15,TRBV4-3,-,TRBJ2-7,-,CASSQVWGSSYEQYF,TGCGCCAGCAGCCAAGTCTGGGGCTCCTCCTACGAGCAGTACTTC
21,TRBV4-2,-,TRBJ2-1,-,CASSQEYGTLRGYGIYNEQFF,TGTGCCAGCAGCCAAGAATACGGGACATTGAGGGGGTATGGGATATACAATGAGCAGTTCTTC
15,TRBV14,-,TRBJ1-4,-,CASSQITGSREKLFF,TGTGCCAGCAGCCAAATCACAGGGAGTCGTGAAAAACTGTTTTTT
14,TRBV7-2,TRBD2,TRBJ2-1,-,CASSLVAGGLGQFF,TGTGCCAGCAGCCTTGTAGCGGGAGGACTGGGGCAGTTCTTC
14,TRBV5-6,-,TRBJ1-1,-,CASDEGVDHTEAFF,TGTGCCAGTGACGAGGGGGTGGATCACACTGAAGCTTTCTTT
17,TRBV5-1,TRBD2,TRBJ2-7,-,CASSLRIPGLAGYEQYF,TGCGCCAGCAGCCTGAGGATACCGGGACTAGCGGGGTACGAGCAGTACTTC
13,TRBV5-6,-,TRBJ1-5,-,CASSFTGNQPQHF,TGTGCCAGCAGCTTTACAGGGAATCAGCCCCAGCATTTT
13,TRBV30,-,TRBJ1-4,once,CAWSSGTYEKLFF,TGTGCCTGGAGCTCGGGGACATACGAAAAACTGTTTTTT
15,TRBV30,TRBD1,TRBJ1-6,-,CAWSAGQGLGSPLHF,TGTGCCTGGAGTGCGGGACAGGGGTTGGGTTCACCCCTCCACTTT
19,TRBV21-1,-,TRBJ2-1,-,CASSKKSSPGTSGSDEQFF,TGTGCCAGCAGCAAAAAAAGCTCCCCCGGGACTAGCGGGAGCGATGAGCAGTTCTTC
12,TRBV3-1/TRBV3-2,-,TRBJ2-1,-,CASQGRYNEQFF,TGTGCCAGCCAAGGGAGGTACAATGAGCAGTTCTTC
17,TRBV7-3,TRBD1,TRBJ2-2,-,CASSLHPGQGSTGELFF,TGTGCCAGCAGCTTGCACCCGGGACAGGGAAGCACCGGGGAGCTGTTTTTT
13,TRBV27,-,TRBJ2-5,-,CASSSPYQETQYF,TGTGCCAGCAGTTCGCCCTATCAAGAGACCCAGTACTTC
15,TRBV6-2/TRBV6-3,TRBD2,TRBJ2-1,-,CASSYTSGSYNEQFF,TGTGCCAGCAGTTATACTAGCGGTAGTTACAATGAGCAGTTCTTC
16,TRBV6-5,TRBD2,TRBJ2-2,-,CASSSGRGRNTGELFF,TGTGCCAGCAGTTCGGGTCGCGGGAGGAACACCGGGGAGCTGTTTTTT
17,TRBV7-2,-,TRBJ2-3,-,CASSLDWDGLHTDTQYF,TGTGCCAGCAGCTTAGATTGGGACGGACTACATACAGATACGCAGTATTTT
15,TRBV6-5,TRBD2,TRBJ2-1,-,CAIQTSGPFINEQFF,TGTGCCATCCAGACTAGCGGCCCATTTATAAATGAGCAGTTCTTC
14,TRBV7-7,-,TRBJ2-2,-,CASSKTGKTGELFF,TGTGCTAGCAGCAAAACAGGGAAGACCGGGGAGCTGTTTTTT
16,TRBV10-3,TRBD1,TRBJ1-1,once,CAIRGQGVSFDTEAFF,TGTGCCATCAGGGGACAGGGGGTAAGTTTCGACACTGAAGCTTTCTTT
18,TRBV7-9,-,TRBJ2-6,-,CASSPEERGGSGANVLTF,TGTGCCAGCAGCCCCGAGGAGAGAGGGGGCTCTGGGGCCAACGTCCTGACTTTC
17,TRBV9,TRBD2,TRBJ2-1,-,CASSPPETSGNYNEQFF,TGTGCCAGCAGCCCTCCCGAGACTAGCGGGAACTACAATGAGCAGTTCTTC
16,TRBV7-2,TRBD2,TRBJ2-7,-,CASSLGASGTTYEQYF,TGTGCCAGCAGCTTAGGGGCTAGCGGGACCACCTACGAGCAGTACTTC
15,TRBV19,-,TRBJ2-1,-,CASTNPGSSYNEQFF,TGTGCCAGCACGAACCCCGGGAGCTCCTACAATGAGCAGTTCTTC
15,TRBV7-9,-,TRBJ2-3,-,CASSLYSGSTDTQYF,TGTGCCAGCAGCTTATATTCGGGAAGCACAGATACGCAGTATTTT
17,TRBV19,TRBD2,TRBJ2-1,-,CASCSIKYGSGSNEQFF,TGTGCCAGCTGCTCTATAAAGTATGGTAGCGGGAGCAATGAGCAGTTCTTC
15,TRBV6-4,TRBD1,TRBJ2-1,-,CASSDYGTGVGEQFF,TGTGCCAGCAGTGATTATGGGACAGGGGTTGGTGAGCAGTTCTTC
16,TRBV11-2,TRBD2,TRBJ2-3,-,CASSLEGTSGSLSQYF,TGTGCCAGCAGCTTAGAGGGGACTAGCGGGAGCCTATCGCAGTATTTT
18,TRBV29-1,TRBD2,TRBJ2-1,-,CSATDGGASGRRYNEQFF,TGCAGCGCCACAGACGGTGGGGCTAGCGGGAGAAGGTACAATGAGCAGTTCTTC
15,TRBV6-6,-,TRBJ2-5,-,CASSLEGGQTETQYF,TGTGCCAGCAGTTTGGAGGGAGGCCAAACTGAGACCCAGTACTTC
15,TRBV6-5,TRBD2,TRBJ2-7,-,CASSSPGLPPYEQYF,TGTGCCAGCAGTTCCCCGGGACTACCTCCCTACGAGCAGTACTTC
13,TRBV5-1,-,TRBJ1-5,once,CASSLGPYQPQHF,TGCGCCAGCAGCTTGGGTCCGTATCAGCCCCAGCATTTT
15,TRBV13,-,TRBJ2-1,-,CASSETGVPYNEQFF,TGTGCCAGCAGCGAGACGGGAGTACCCTACAATGAGCAGTTCTTC
16,TRBV11-2,-,TRBJ2-4,-,CASSSGDVWAKNIQYF,TGTGCCAGCAGCTCCGGGGATGTGTGGGCCAAAAACATTCAGTACTTC
15,TRBV7-9,-,TRBJ1-2,-,CASSLRSQGNYGYTF,TGTGCCAGCAGCTTACGTTCCCAGGGTAACTATGGCTACACCTTC
18,TRBV28,TRBD2,TRBJ2-7,-,CASIQGTSGVQGNYEQYF,TGTGCCAGCATCCAAGGGACTAGCGGGGTCCAGGGGAACTACGAGCAGTACTTC
13,TRBV5-8,-,TRBJ2-7,-,CASSASTRGEQYF,TGTGCCAGCAGCGCCTCCACCAGGGGCGAGCAGTACTTC
14,TRBV19,-,TRBJ1-6,-,CASTPDMGLSPLHF,TGTGCCAGTACCCCGGACATGGGCTTGTCACCCCTCCACTTT
14,TRBV11-3,-,TRBJ2-1,few,CASSFRSGSNEQFF,TGTGCCAGCAGCTTTAGATCAGGGTCAAATGAGCAGTTCTTC
14,TRBV5-8,-,TRBJ1-6,many,CASSLTSYNSPLHF,TGTGCCAGCAGCCTAACCTCCTATAATTCACCCCTCCACTTT